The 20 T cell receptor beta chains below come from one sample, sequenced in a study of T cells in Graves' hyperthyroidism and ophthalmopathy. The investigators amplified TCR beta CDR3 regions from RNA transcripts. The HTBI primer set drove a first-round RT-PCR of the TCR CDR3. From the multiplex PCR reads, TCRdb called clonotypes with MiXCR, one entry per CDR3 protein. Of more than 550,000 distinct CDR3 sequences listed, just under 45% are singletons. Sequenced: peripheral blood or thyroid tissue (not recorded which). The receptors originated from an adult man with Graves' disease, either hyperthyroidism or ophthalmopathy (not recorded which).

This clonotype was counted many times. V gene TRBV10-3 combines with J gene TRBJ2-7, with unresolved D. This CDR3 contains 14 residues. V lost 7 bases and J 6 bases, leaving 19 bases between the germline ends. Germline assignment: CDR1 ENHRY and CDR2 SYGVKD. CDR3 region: CAITVGSPSGEQYF. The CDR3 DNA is TGTGCCATCACTGTGGGATCCCCGTCCGGCGAGCAGTACTTC.

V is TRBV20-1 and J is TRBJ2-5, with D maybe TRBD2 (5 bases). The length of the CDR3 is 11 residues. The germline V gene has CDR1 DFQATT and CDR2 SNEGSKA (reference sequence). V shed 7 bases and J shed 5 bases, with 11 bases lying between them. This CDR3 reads CSVSRGETQYF. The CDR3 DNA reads TGCAGTGTTAGCCGAGGGGAGACCCAGTACTTC.

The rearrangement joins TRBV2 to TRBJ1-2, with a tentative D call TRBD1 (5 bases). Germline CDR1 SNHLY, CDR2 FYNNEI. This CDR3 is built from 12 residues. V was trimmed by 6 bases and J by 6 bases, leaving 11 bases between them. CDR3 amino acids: CASSQDSDGYTF. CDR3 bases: TGTGCCAGCAGCCAAGACAGCGATGGCTACACCTTC.

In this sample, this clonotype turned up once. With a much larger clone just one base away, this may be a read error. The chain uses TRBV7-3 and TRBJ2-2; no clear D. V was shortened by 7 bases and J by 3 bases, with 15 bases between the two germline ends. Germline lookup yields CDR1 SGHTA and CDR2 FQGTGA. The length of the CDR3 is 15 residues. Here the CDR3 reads CASKGSRHDTGELFF. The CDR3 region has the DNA TGTGCCAGCAAGGGCTCAAGGCACGACACCGGGGAGCTGTTTTTT.

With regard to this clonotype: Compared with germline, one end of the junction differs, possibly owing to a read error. CDR3 loop: CASRPYQGATNEKLLF. In DNA, the CDR3 is TGTGCCAGCAGGCCATACCAGGGGGCAACTAATGAAAAACTGCTTTTT. The rearrangement joins TRBV7-2 to TRBJ1-4; 8 bases agree with TRBD1. Looked up from germline, CDR1 is SGHTA and CDR2 is FQGNSA. The CDR3 consists of 16 residues.

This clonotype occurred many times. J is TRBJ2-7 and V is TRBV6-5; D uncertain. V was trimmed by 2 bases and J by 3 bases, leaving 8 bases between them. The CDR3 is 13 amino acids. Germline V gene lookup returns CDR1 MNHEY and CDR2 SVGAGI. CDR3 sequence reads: CASSYGTFYEQYF. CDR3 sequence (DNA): TGTGCCAGCAGTTACGGCACCTTCTACGAGCAGTACTTC.

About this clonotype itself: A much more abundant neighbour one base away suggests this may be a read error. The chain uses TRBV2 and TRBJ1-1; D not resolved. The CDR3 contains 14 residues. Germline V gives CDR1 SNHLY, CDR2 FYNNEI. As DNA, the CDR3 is TGTGCCAGCAGAGAAGCCAACTACCCCACTGAAGCTTTCTTT. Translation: CASREANYPTEAFF.

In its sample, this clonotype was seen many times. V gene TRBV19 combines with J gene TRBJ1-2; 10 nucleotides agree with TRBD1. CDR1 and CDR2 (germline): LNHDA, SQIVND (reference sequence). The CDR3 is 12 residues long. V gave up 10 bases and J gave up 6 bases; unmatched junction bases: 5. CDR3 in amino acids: CATLDRGNGYTF. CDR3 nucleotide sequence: TGTGCCACTCTGGACAGGGGGAATGGCTACACCTTC. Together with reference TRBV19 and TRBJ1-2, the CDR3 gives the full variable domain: DGGITQSPKYLFRKEGQNVTLSCEQNLNHDAMYWYRQDPGQGLRLIYYSQIVNDFQKGDIAEGYSVSREKKESFPLTVTSAQKNPTAFYLCATLDRGNGYTFGSGTRLTVV.

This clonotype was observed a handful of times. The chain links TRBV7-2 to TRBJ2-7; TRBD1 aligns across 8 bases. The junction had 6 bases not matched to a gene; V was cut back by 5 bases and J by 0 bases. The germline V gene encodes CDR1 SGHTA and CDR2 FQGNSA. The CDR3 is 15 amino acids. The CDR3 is CASSKTGAGSYEQYF. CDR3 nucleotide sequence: TGTGCCAGCAGCAAGACAGGGGCGGGCTCCTACGAGCAGTACTTC.

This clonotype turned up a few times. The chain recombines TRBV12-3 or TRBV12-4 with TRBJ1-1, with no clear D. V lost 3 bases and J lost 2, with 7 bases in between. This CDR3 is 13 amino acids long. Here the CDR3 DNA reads TGTGCCAGCAGTTTTTTCCAAAACACTGAAGCTTTCTTT. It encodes CASSFFQNTEAFF.

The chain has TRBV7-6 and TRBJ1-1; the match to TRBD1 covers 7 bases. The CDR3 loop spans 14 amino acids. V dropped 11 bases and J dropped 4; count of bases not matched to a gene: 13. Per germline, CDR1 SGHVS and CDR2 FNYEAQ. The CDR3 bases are TGTGCCTGGAGTAGGACAGGTCAAAGCACTGAAGCTTTCTTT. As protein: CAWSRTGQSTEAFF.

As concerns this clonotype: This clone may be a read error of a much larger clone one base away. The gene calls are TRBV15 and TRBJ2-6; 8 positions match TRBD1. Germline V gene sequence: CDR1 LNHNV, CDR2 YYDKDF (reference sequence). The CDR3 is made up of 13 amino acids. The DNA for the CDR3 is TGTGCCGCCAGCGCCCGACAGGGGAGCGTCCTGACTTTC. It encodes CAASARQGSVLTF.

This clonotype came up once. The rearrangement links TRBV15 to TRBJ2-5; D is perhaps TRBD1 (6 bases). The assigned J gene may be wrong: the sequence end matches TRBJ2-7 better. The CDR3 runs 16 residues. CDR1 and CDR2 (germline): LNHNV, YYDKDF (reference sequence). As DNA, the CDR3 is TGTGCCACCAGCAGCCTCCGACAGGTTAACTCCTACGAGCAGTACTTC. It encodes CATSSLRQVNSYEQYF.

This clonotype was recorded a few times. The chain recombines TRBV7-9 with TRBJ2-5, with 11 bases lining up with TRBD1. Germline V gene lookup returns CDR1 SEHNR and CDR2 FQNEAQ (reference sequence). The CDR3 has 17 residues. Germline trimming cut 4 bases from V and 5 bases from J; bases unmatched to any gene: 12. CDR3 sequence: CASSSRRDRGIQETQYF. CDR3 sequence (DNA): TGTGCCAGCAGCTCGCGGCGGGACAGGGGGATTCAGGAGACCCAGTACTTC. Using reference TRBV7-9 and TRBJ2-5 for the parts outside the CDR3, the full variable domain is DTGVSQNPRHKITKRGQNVTFRCDPISEHNRLYWYRQTLGQGPEFLTYFQNEAQLEKSRLLSDRFSAERPKGSFSTLEIQRTEQGDSAMYLCASSSRRDRGIQETQYFGPGTRLLVL.

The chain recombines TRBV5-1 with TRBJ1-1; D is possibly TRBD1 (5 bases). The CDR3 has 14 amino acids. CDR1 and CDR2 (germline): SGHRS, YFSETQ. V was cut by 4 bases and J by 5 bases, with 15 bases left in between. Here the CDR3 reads CASSREGRTTEAFF. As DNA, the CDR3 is TGCGCCAGCAGCCGGGAGGGGCGAACAACTGAAGCTTTCTTT.

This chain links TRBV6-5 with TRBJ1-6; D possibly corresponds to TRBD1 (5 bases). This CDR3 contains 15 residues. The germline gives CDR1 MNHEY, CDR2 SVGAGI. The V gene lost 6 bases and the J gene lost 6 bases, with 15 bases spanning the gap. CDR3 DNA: TGTGCCAGCAGACCCCGTGAAGGGACTAATTCACCCCTCCACTTT. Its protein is CASRPREGTNSPLHF.

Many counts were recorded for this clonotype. The CDR3: CASSSDGNRGEKLFF. For the CDR3, the DNA is TGTGCCAGCAGCTCGGACGGCAACCGGGGGGAAAAACTGTTTTTT. The chain couples TRBV7-9 to TRBJ1-4; maybe TRBD1 (5 bases). Trimming cost V 4 bases and J 8 bases, with 17 bases left between them. This CDR3 is built from 15 residues. Germline CDR1 and CDR2: SEHNR and FQNEAQ (reference sequence).

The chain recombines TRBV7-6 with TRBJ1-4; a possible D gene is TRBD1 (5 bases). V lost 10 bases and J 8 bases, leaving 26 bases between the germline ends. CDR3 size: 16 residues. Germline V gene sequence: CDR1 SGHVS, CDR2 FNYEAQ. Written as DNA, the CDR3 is TGTGCCATCAGTGAGCCTCAGGGATCGGGCTACGAAAAACTGTTTTTT. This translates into CAISEPQGSGYEKLFF.

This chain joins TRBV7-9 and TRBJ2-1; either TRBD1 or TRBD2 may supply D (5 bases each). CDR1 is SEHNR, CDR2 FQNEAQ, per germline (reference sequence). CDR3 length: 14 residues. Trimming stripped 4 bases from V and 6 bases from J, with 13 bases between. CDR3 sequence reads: CASSSGPGRNEQFF. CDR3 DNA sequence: TGTGCCAGCAGCTCGGGTCCGGGGCGCAATGAGCAGTTCTTC.

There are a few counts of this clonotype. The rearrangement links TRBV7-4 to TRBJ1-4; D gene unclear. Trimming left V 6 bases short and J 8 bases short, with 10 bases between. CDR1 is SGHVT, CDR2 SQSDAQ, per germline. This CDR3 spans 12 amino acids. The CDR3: CASSFEGEKLFF. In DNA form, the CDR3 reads TGTGCCAGCAGTTTCGAAGGAGAAAAACTGTTTTTT.